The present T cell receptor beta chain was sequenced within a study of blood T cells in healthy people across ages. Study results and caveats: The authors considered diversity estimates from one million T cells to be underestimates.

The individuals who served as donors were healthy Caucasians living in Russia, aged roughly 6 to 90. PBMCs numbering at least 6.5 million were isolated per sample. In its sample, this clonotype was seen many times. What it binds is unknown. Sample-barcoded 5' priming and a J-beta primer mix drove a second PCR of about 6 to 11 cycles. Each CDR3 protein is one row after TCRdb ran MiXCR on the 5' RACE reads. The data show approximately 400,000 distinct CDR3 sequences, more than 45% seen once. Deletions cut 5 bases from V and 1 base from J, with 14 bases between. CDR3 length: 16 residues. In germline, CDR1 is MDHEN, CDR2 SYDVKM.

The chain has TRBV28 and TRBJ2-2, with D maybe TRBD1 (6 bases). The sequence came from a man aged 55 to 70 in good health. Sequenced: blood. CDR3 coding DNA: TGTGCCAGCAGTGGGGGCGTCTGGGGGAACACCGGGGAGCTGTTTTTT. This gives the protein CASSGGVWGNTGELFF.